These 16 T cell receptor beta chains originate from one sample sequenced in a study of beta chain features in type 1 diabetes. Their specific antigens are unknown. cDNA synthesis used the whole RNA isolate, giving expressed TCRB sequences. Sequencing was performed with immunoSEQ multiplex PCR; in TCRdb, only in-frame clones are kept and a portion is missing. This sample has 200,000 to 300,000 clones; approximately 10% occur once, and the top ten carry around 0.017%. Study observations and caveats: The study found moderately but significantly shorter TCRB CDR3s in all four CD4+ subsets of Type 1 diabetes patients.

The sequencing sample was made of naive CD4+ T cells from blood. These receptors came from a man aged 30-40 years with type 1 diabetes.

This clone has only a few counts. The chain employs TRBV29-1 and TRBJ2-1; a possible D gene is TRBD1 (6 bases). V shed 8 bases and J shed 4 bases, with 12 bases lying between them. The CDR3 consists of 12 residues. Germline V lookup: CDR1 SQVTM, CDR2 ANQGSEA. The DNA of the CDR3 is TGCAGCCCTAGGGACATATACAATGAGCAGTTCTTC. Protein product: CSPRDIYNEQFF.

The rearrangement links TRBV6-1 to TRBJ2-3, with D possibly TRBD2 on 5 matching bases. V shed 1 base and J shed 6 bases, with 5 bases lying between them. The CDR3 has 12 residues. The V gene's germline CDR1 is MNHNS and CDR2 SASEGT. The CDR3 spells CASSEGGDTQYF. The CDR3 DNA sequence: TGTGCCAGCAGTGAAGGCGGGGATACGCAGTATTTT.

This clone was counted a few times. The genes are TRBV5-1 and TRBJ2-5; a weak D match, TRBD2 (7 bases). Looked up from germline, CDR1 is SGHRS and CDR2 is YFSETQ. This CDR3 is 14 amino acids long. The V end was cut by 0 bases, the J end by 5 bases, with 11 bases between. In DNA form, the CDR3 reads TGCGCCAGCAGCTTGGACAGGGAGGGGGAGACCCAGTACTTC. This codes for CASSLDREGETQYF. Using reference TRBV5-1 and TRBJ2-5 for the parts outside the CDR3, the full variable domain is KAGVTQTPRYLIKTRGQQVTLSCSPISGHRSVSWYQQTPGQGLQFLFEYFSETQRNKGNFPGRFSGRQFSNSRSEMNVSTLELGDSALYLCASSLDREGETQYFGPGTRLLVL.

This clone was observed a handful of times. The chain employs TRBV7-3 and TRBJ2-3; D is possibly TRBD1 (5 bases). Germline values: CDR1 SGHTA, CDR2 FQGTGA. This CDR3 is 15 amino acids long. V was shortened by 5 bases and J by 1 base, with 13 bases between the two germline ends. The CDR3 loop reads CASSLRGRGTDTQYF. The DNA of the CDR3 is TGTGCCAGCAGCCTTAGGGGCAGGGGCACAGATACGCAGTATTTT.

This clone was counted only a few times. This chain connects TRBV30 to TRBJ2-3; D uncertain. The CDR3 covers 10 residues. V was trimmed by 5 bases and J by 9 bases, leaving 9 bases between them. CDR1 is GTSNPN and CDR2 is SVGIG in the germline V gene (reference sequence). The CDR3 loop reads CAWGPSTQYF. For the CDR3, the DNA is TGTGCCTGGGGGCCCTCCACGCAGTATTTT.

The V and J genes are TRBV19 and TRBJ1-6; D unclear. With 5 bases removed from V and 4 bases from J, the gap between germline ends came to 18 bases. The CDR3 is 17 residues long. CDR1 LNHDA and CDR2 SQIVND come from the germline V gene (reference sequence). CDR3 in amino acids: CASSPKLATGYNSPLHF. In nucleotides, the CDR3 is TGTGCCAGTAGTCCCAAGTTGGCGACGGGGTATAATTCACCCCTCCACTTT.

The chain carries TRBV9 and TRBJ2-7; no clear D gene. Germline V CDR1 and CDR2: SGDLS, YYNGEE. CDR3 size: 13 residues. Trimming pared 3 bases from V and 3 bases from J, leaving 10 bases between. CDR3 coding DNA: TGTGCCAGCAGCGGTGACACCAACTACGAGCAGTACTTC. Its translation is CASSGDTNYEQYF.

This clone was seen a handful of times. The genes are TRBV5-1 and TRBJ1-6, with 8 bases aligning to TRBD1. CDR1 SGHRS and CDR2 YFSETQ come from the germline V gene. Trimming took 3 bases from V and 5 from J; bases not matched to a gene: 1. This CDR3 region has 14 residues. CDR3 loop: CASSSTGDNSPLHF. CDR3 coding DNA: TGCGCCAGCAGCTCGACAGGGGATAATTCACCCCTCCACTTT. The full variable domain, completed using reference TRBV5-1 and TRBJ1-6, is KAGVTQTPRYLIKTRGQQVTLSCSPISGHRSVSWYQQTPGQGLQFLFEYFSETQRNKGNFPGRFSGRQFSNSRSEMNVSTLELGDSALYLCASSSTGDNSPLHFGNGTRLTVT.

This clone was seen a few times. The V call is TRBV7-3, the J call TRBJ2-1; D is possibly TRBD2 (6 bases). V lost 5 bases and J lost 10, with 15 bases in between. The CDR3 sequence is 13 residues long. In germline, CDR1 is SGHTA, CDR2 FQGTGA. CDR3 protein: CASSLIAEKEQFF. The DNA of the CDR3 is TGTGCCAGCAGCCTCATAGCGGAGAAGGAGCAGTTCTTC.

This clone turned up a few times. The chain couples TRBV19 to TRBJ2-1; D is unclear. Germline-derived CDR1 and CDR2 are LNHDA and SQIVND (reference sequence). Trimming pared 7 bases from V and 0 bases from J, leaving 13 bases between. The CDR3 contains 15 residues. The CDR3 DNA reads as TGTGCCAGTACGGCGGCACTCGGCTCCTACAATGAGCAGTTCTTC. This encodes CASTAALGSYNEQFF.

The chain has TRBV30 and TRBJ1-5, with D unclear. Trimming stripped 1 base from V and 3 bases from J, with 7 bases between. This CDR3 has 13 residues. Germline values: CDR1 GTSNPN, CDR2 SVGIG (reference sequence). The CDR3 region is CAWSGGTNQPQHF. For the CDR3, the DNA is TGTGCCTGGAGTGGCGGTACCAATCAGCCCCAGCATTTT.

This clone showed up just a few times. This chain connects TRBV5-6 to TRBJ2-5; 10 bases align to TRBD2. The CDR3 sequence is 15 residues long. Germline CDR1 and CDR2: SGHDT and YYEEEE. Trimming at V came to 4 bases and at J to 4 bases, leaving 7 bases not matched to a gene. Here the CDR3 reads CASSPGLAEGETQYF. CDR3 sequence (DNA): TGTGCCAGCAGCCCCGGACTAGCGGAGGGAGAGACCCAGTACTTC.

This clone was counted a few times. The rearrangement joins TRBV4-1 to TRBJ2-7; D is unresolved. The CDR3 runs 15 residues. Germline CDR1 reads MGHRA; CDR2 reads YSYEKL. V dropped 4 bases and J dropped 0 bases, with 13 bases sitting between them. Written as DNA, the CDR3 is TGCGCCAGCAGCCGAACCAGCGAGATCTCCTACGAGCAGTACTTC. Encoded protein: CASSRTSEISYEQYF.

The chain recombines TRBV5-1 with TRBJ2-3, with D hard to call. CDR1 and CDR2 from the germline V gene are SGHRS and YFSETQ. The germline V and J ends were trimmed by 0 bases and 0 bases, with 8 bases remaining between them. The CDR3 runs to 15 residues. In nucleotides, the CDR3 is TGCGCCAGCAGCTTGGTGGGCGTCAGCACAGATACGCAGTATTTT. It yields the protein CASSLVGVSTDTQYF.

The V and J genes are TRBV7-8 and TRBJ2-5; TRBD2 agrees at 9 bases. The junction had 13 bases not matched to a gene; V was cut back by 6 bases and J by 5 bases. CDR3 size: 16 residues. Germline CDR1 reads SGHVS; CDR2 reads FQNEAQ. CDR3 nucleotide sequence: TGTGCCAGCAGTTTGGAGCGGGGGGCACTTCGCGAGACCCAGTACTTC. It codes for CASSLERGALRETQYF.

This clone was seen only a few times. The rearrangement joins TRBV2 to TRBJ2-3; TRBD1 is a possible D gene (6 bases). V lost 7 bases and J 3 bases, leaving 14 bases between the germline ends. Germline CDR1 is SNHLY and CDR2 is FYNNEI. This CDR3 is 14 amino acids long. CDR3 DNA: TGTGCCAGCATGGAAGACAGGAGGACAGATACGCAGTATTTT. This translates into CASMEDRRTDTQYF.